The clone carrying this T cell receptor (beta chain) was seen ten or more times. Its cognate antigen is unknown. V lost 6 bases, J lost 5 bases, and 8 bases lay in between. This CDR3 region has 12 residues. Germline values: CDR1 MDHEN, CDR2 SYDVKM. Time point defined: newly diagnosed GD, antithyroid drugs for less than 3 months. Scientists built the TCR library using RNA that was extracted from PBMCs. This sample was included in a study of regulatory T cells in long-lasting Graves disease. Study-wide results and caveats: Among samples with persistent disease, TRBV28, TRBJ1-2 and TRBJ2-5 were favored.

The TCR beta library used iRepertoire HTBI primers with Arm-PCR amplification of CDR3. TCRdb passed the multiplex PCR reads through MiXCR, listing each CDR3 protein once. Among 400,000 to 450,000 distinct CDR3 sequences listed, about a sixth were seen once. The same sample was also used in a study of T cells in Graves' hyperthyroidism and ophthalmopathy. Per that paper: Calling Graves' hyperthyroidism stable meant ophthalmopathy did not progress within 18 months. First-round RT-PCR of the TCR CDR3 relied on the HTBI primer set.

The source was peripheral blood mononuclear cells (PBMCs), collected at new diagnosis, from a patient treated with antithyroid drugs. V gene TRBV28 combines with J gene TRBJ2-1; D is tentatively TRBD1 or TRBD2 (6 bases each). The receptor was isolated from a woman aged 25 to 39 with Graves disease. This CDR3 reads CASREGDNEQFF. The DNA of the CDR3 is TGTGCCAGCAGGGAGGGGGACAATGAGCAGTTCTTC.